This TCR beta chain derives from a study of beta chain features in type 1 diabetes. In the case of this clone: Its antigen is unknown.

Trimming stripped 8 bases from V and 0 bases from J, with 11 bases between. The CDR3 is 13 amino acids. The germline V gene encodes CDR1 MDHEN and CDR2 SYDVKM. Reverse transcribing all isolated RNA meant expressed TCRB transcripts were sequenced. Clones were read by immunoSEQ multiplex PCR, and TCRdb kept only the in-frame ones, dropping some. There are 150,000 to 200,000 clones in the sample; approximately 8% occur only once, and about 0.9% lies in the top ten. One heparinised blood draw, averaging approximately 120 mL, came from each donor. Sorting based on CD45RO/CCR7/CD25/CD127/CD95/CD27 separated CD4+ naive, central memory, regulatory and stem cell-like memory cells. Notes on the study in general: Among type 1 diabetes patients, VDJ junctions had fewer insertions and more deletions. All four CD4+ subsets from Type 1 diabetes patients carried moderately but significantly shorter TCRB CDR3s. For patients and controls alike, PCR might favor shorter templates to the same degree.

The sample consisted of central memory CD4+ T cells from blood. The J gene is TRBJ2-7, the V gene TRBV28; D is uncertain. This receptor was identified in a woman in her 40s with type 1 diabetes. For the CDR3, the DNA is TGTGCCAGCTTCGAGGCGCGCTCCTACGAGCAGTACTTC. Its translation is CASFEARSYEQYF.